This entry is about one TCR beta chain. Clones were sequenced by immunoSEQ multiplex PCR, and TCRdb holds only the in-frame ones, with some missing. This sample carries 70,000 or so clones, about 89% of them seen once, and the ten largest clones take roughly 0.58%. CDR3 size: 15 residues. Unmatched junction bases numbered 5, after V lost 2 bases and J lost 7 bases. Germline V gene sequence: CDR1 SNHLY, CDR2 FYNNEI. This entry belongs to a study of blood T cell repertoires in COVID-19. About the study: Spain, Italy and the United States supplied samples that represented acute and convalescent COVID-19.

The sequence was obtained from a man aged 60 to 69 with acute or convalescent COVID-19. The V gene is TRBV2, the J gene TRBJ1-5, with 10 bases aligning to TRBD1. Sequenced material: peripheral blood. CDR3 DNA sequence: TGTGCCAGCAGTGAACCCGGGACAGGGGCCCAGCCCCAGCATTTT. As protein: CASSEPGTGAQPQHF.